The entry that follows covers one T cell receptor beta chain sequence. Measured with immunoSEQ multiplex PCR; TCRdb has only the in-frame clones, and not every one. The sample records under 200,000 clones, 70% to 90% being singletons. The record originates from a study of blood T cell repertoires in COVID-19. Germline V gene lookup returns CDR1 SGHDN and CDR2 FVKESK. With V trimmed by 0 bases and J by 4 bases, 5 bases remained unmatched. CDR3 length: 15 residues. Sequencing input: peripheral blood. The rearrangement links TRBV14 to TRBJ1-1, with TRBD1 identical over 7 bases. The receptor comes from a middle-aged man with active or convalescent COVID-19. CDR3 residues: CASSQDSRGVTEAFF. The CDR3 DNA is TGTGCCAGCAGCCAAGATTCCAGGGGGGTCACTGAAGCTTTCTTT.